One TCR beta chain is described in this entry. V lost 0 bases to trimming and J lost 2 bases, with 11 bases between them. CDR1 and CDR2 from the germline V gene are MNHEY and SVGAGI. The CDR3 has 15 amino acids. This sample stems from a study of blood T cell repertoires in COVID-19. Turning to the study itself: T cells, B-cell-depleted T cells, or PBMCs supplied cDNA or gDNA.

In the original workflow: Reference gene primer amplification gave estimated nucleated cell counts. Using immunoSEQ multiplex PCR, the repertoire was profiled, and TCRdb retains in-frame clones only, with some absent. The V and J calls and clone size were taken over from that table, and D and trimming were inferred from the DNA. The repertoire consists of about 220,000 clones, with 82% occurring once and the leading ten covering approximately 5%. This clonotype was obtained from a woman between 70 and 85 years old with COVID-19, enrolled during active disease. V usage is TRBV6-5 and J usage is TRBJ2-7, with D perhaps TRBD1 (5 bases). Sequenced material: peripheral blood. CDR3 in amino acids: CASSYSDGAPYEQYF. DNA for the CDR3: TGTGCCAGCAGTTACTCGGATGGGGCCCCCTACGAGCAGTACTTC.